A single sample is the source of the 17 T cell receptor beta chains below, sequenced in a study of blood T cell repertoires in COVID-19. Only in-frame clones appear in the TCRdb table, and some are missing; sequencing was by immunoSEQ multiplex PCR. This sample has 150,000 or so clones; roughly 73% occur once, and the top ten carry roughly 8.9%. Specimen: peripheral blood. These receptors all stem from a woman aged 45-60 years with active or convalescent COVID-19.

The chain joins TRBV7-2 to TRBJ2-3; D unclear. CDR3 length: 12 amino acids. Germline V CDR1 and CDR2: SGHTA, FQGNSA. Trimming removed 5 bases at V and 2 bases at J, with 5 bases between. Here the CDR3 DNA reads TGTGCCAGCAGCCAACACACAGATACGCAGTATTTT. This gives the protein CASSQHTDTQYF.

This clone was found a few times. The V and J genes are TRBV28 and TRBJ1-1, with 9 bases identical to TRBD1. Germline-derived CDR1 and CDR2 are MDHEN and SYDVKM. The CDR3 is 15 residues long. Trimming cost V 6 bases and J 2 bases; bases outside gene matches: 7. The CDR3 protein is CASSRRGQGNTEAFF. The CDR3 bases are TGTGCCAGCAGCCGGAGGGGACAGGGTAACACTGAAGCTTTCTTT. Looking up the rest from reference TRBV28 and TRBJ1-1 gives the full variable domain: DVKVTQSSRYLVKRTGEKVFLECVQDMDHENMFWYRQDPGLGLRLIYFSYDVKMKEKGDIPEGYSVSREKKERFSLILESASTNQTSMYLCASSRRGQGNTEAFFGQGTRLTVV.

V usage is TRBV6-2 or TRBV6-3 and J usage is TRBJ2-1; tentative D call: TRBD2 (6 bases). V shed 5 bases and J shed 6 bases, with 11 bases lying between them. Germline V gives CDR1 MNHEY, CDR2 SVGEGT. This CDR3 is built from 13 residues. CDR3 nucleotide sequence: TGTGCCAGCAGTAAGAGGGGAGGCAATGAGCAGTTCTTC. It encodes CASSKRGGNEQFF.

V usage is TRBV7-9 and J usage is TRBJ1-4, with 9 bases matching TRBD1. CDR3 length: 17 residues. Germline V lookup: CDR1 SEHNR, CDR2 FQNEAQ (reference sequence). V trimming: 0 bases; J trimming: 8 bases; junction bases outside the gene matches: 10. The CDR3, as DNA: TGTGCCAGCAGCTTAGCCTTACAGGGGGCGCGTGGGGAAAAACTGTTTTTT. This translates into CASSLALQGARGEKLFF.

This clone was seen more than once but under ten times. V gene TRBV20-1 combines with J gene TRBJ2-2; 7 nucleotides align to TRBD2. The CDR3 totals 15 residues. V lost 3 bases and J lost 3; bases outside the gene matches: 7. CDR1 DFQATT and CDR2 SNEGSKA come from the germline V gene (reference sequence). Here the CDR3 DNA reads TGCAGTGCTAGTGAGGCGGGAGCGGACACCGGGGAGCTGTTTTTT. It is translated as CSASEAGADTGELFF.

This chain uses TRBV5-4 with TRBJ2-7; possible D gene TRBD2, 5 bases. V lost 2 bases and J 4 bases, leaving 13 bases between the germline ends. Germline CDR1 is SGHNT and CDR2 is YYREEE (reference sequence). This CDR3 spans 14 amino acids. This chain's CDR3 is CASSFREPPYEQYF. CDR3 sequence (DNA): TGTGCCAGCAGCTTCCGGGAACCACCTTACGAGCAGTACTTC.

This clone was counted a few times. The chain combines TRBV5-1 with TRBJ1-1; possible D gene TRBD1, 5 bases. Germline V gives CDR1 SGHRS, CDR2 YFSETQ. Trimming stripped 5 bases from V and 5 bases from J, with 13 bases between. The CDR3 covers 13 residues. CDR3 DNA: TGCGCCAGCAGGTCAGGGTTCGAGACTGAAGCTTTCTTT. Protein product: CASRSGFETEAFF.

The J gene is TRBJ1-1, the V gene TRBV15; no clear D. Trimming took 5 bases from V and 4 from J, leaving 5 bases between them. Germline CDR1 LNHNV, CDR2 YYDKDF (reference sequence). The CDR3 length is 11 residues. The DNA of the CDR3 is TGTGCCACCAGCGGCCCCACTGAAGCTTTCTTT. The encoded protein is CATSGPTEAFF.

This sequence joins TRBV18 and TRBJ2-2; 10 bases fit TRBD2. In germline, CDR1 is KGHSH, CDR2 LQKENI. Losses at the gene ends were 3 bases for V and 5 bases for J; bases not matched to a gene: 6. The length of the CDR3 is 16 residues. Written as DNA, the CDR3 is TGTGCCAGCTCACCGATTCCTAGCGGGGGAACCGGGGAGCTGTTTTTT. As protein: CASSPIPSGGTGELFF.

The V gene is TRBV7-2, the J gene TRBJ2-3; the D gene is possibly TRBD1 (6 bases). The CDR3 spans 15 residues. V was trimmed by 7 bases and J by 3 bases, leaving 17 bases between them. From germline, CDR1 is SGHTA and CDR2 FQGNSA. CDR3 in amino acids: CASTIRWGRTDTQYF. The CDR3 DNA sequence: TGTGCCAGCACCATACGCTGGGGGCGAACAGATACGCAGTATTTT.

The V and J genes are TRBV6-5 and TRBJ1-2; D remains unclear. Germline V lookup: CDR1 MNHEY, CDR2 SVGAGI. The V and J ends lost 4 bases and 4 bases respectively, with 10 bases between them. The CDR3 runs 13 residues. This chain's CDR3 is CASSLSGPYGYTF. The CDR3 DNA follows: TGTGCCAGCAGTTTATCAGGTCCCTATGGCTACACCTTC.

The chain employs TRBV18 and TRBJ2-2, with TRBD1 matching 9 bases. The CDR3 length is 16 residues. The trim removed 1 base at V and 5 bases at J, leaving 5 bases unmatched. Germline CDR1 reads KGHSH; CDR2 reads LQKENI. In DNA form, the CDR3 reads TGTGCCAGCTCACCACAGTATGGGACAGGGACCGGGGAGCTGTTTTTT. It encodes CASSPQYGTGTGELFF.

The sample holds one count of this clone. The genes are TRBV19 and TRBJ2-5, with a possible D match to TRBD1 (5 bases). Deletions cut 3 bases from V and 4 bases from J, with 9 bases between. The CDR3 sequence is 13 residues long. The germline CDR1 and CDR2 sequences are LNHDA and SQIVND (reference sequence). DNA for the CDR3: TGTGCCAGTAGTATCAGCAGGGCAGAGACCCAGTACTTC. Translation: CASSISRAETQYF.

The chain links TRBV4-1 to TRBJ2-1; a weak D match, TRBD1 (5 bases). With 2 bases removed from V and 3 bases from J, the gap between germline ends came to 17 bases. This CDR3 has 17 amino acids. Germline V gives CDR1 MGHRA, CDR2 YSYEKL. The CDR3 bases are TGCGCCAGCAGCCAAATCCCCAGGGCTCCCTACTACAATGAGCAGTTCTTC. Protein: CASSQIPRAPYYNEQFF.

In this sample, this clone turned up a few times. This chain uses TRBV11-2 with TRBJ2-5; unclear D gene. Between the trimmed V and J ends, which lost 1 base and 2 bases, there was a span of 8 bases. The CDR3 covers 14 residues. Per germline, CDR1 SGHAT and CDR2 FQNNGV. This CDR3 is CASSLGALQETQYF. CDR3 coding DNA: TGTGCCAGCAGCTTAGGAGCCCTACAAGAGACCCAGTACTTC.

The gene calls are TRBV3-1 (or the pseudogene TRBV3-2) and TRBJ2-7; D gene unclear. Germline loops: CDR1 LGHDT, CDR2 YNNKEL (reference sequence). V was trimmed by 1 base and J by 2 bases, leaving 9 bases between them. CDR3 length: 14 residues. The CDR3 DNA reads as TGTGCCAGCAGCCAAGCCCAGTTGACCTACGAGCAGTACTTC. Residues: CASSQAQLTYEQYF.

In this sample, this clone turned up a few times. This chain uses TRBV6-5 with TRBJ1-1; D is possibly TRBD1 (5 bases). V was pared by 5 bases and J by 5 bases, with 18 bases between. CDR1 and CDR2 from the germline V gene are MNHEY and SVGAGI. The CDR3 totals 15 residues. The CDR3 DNA follows: TGTGCCAGCAGTCAGTGGGGATCAGGGTCGACTGAAGCTTTCTTT. This translates into CASSQWGSGSTEAFF.